This T cell receptor (beta chain) was identified during a study of Graves' ophthalmopathy and Graves' hyperthyroidism. In the study overall: Before any treatment was given, at initial diagnosis, peripheral blood was collected. Notes on the study in general: Distinction of ophthalmopathy from stable hyperthyroidism by a 13-signature model reached over 85% sensitivity and 81.08% specificity.

On this clonotype: Its antigen remains unknown.

The germline gives CDR1 SGHVS, CDR2 FQNEAQ. The CDR3 covers 15 residues. J gave up 5 bases and V 5 bases, and 9 bases lay outside the gene matches. Amplification of TCR beta CDR3 regions used RNA transcripts. First-round RT-PCR relied on HTBI primers, and a second-round multiplex PCR came next. One entry per CDR3 protein, called by TCRdb with MiXCR from the multiplex PCR reads. The repertoire consists of 600,000 to 950,000 distinct CDR3 sequences, with 40% occurring once and the leading ten covering around 40%. The TCR originated in an adult man with Graves' ophthalmopathy. Sequencing was performed on peripheral blood. The rearrangement joins TRBV7-8 to TRBJ2-5; 9 nucleotides match TRBD2. For the CDR3, the DNA is TGTGCCAGCAGCACTGGCGGGGGGGCGGCTGAGACCCAGTACTTC. Amino acid sequence: CASSTGGGAAETQYF.